The clone carrying this T cell receptor (beta chain) was seen repeatedly, ten times or more. The antigen is undetermined. The data stem from a study of T cells in Graves' hyperthyroidism and ophthalmopathy. Regarding the study as a whole: Classification by a 13 V-J model distinguished ophthalmopathy from stable hyperthyroidism. Most expanded thyroid clonotypes above 0.001 recurred in blood.

The TCR beta CDR3 regions underwent amplification using RNA transcripts as the source. Using the HTBI primer set, a first-round RT-PCR was run on the TCR CDR3. Via MiXCR, TCRdb re-called the multiplex PCR reads, giving one row per CDR3 protein. The data show 400,000 to 450,000 distinct CDR3 sequences, around 15% seen once. For ophthalmopathy patients, the Clinical Activity Score was at least 3 and the NOSPECS grade at least 4; duration was under 3 months. Per the germline V gene, CDR1 is MGHRA and CDR2 is YSYEKL. The CDR3 is made up of 13 amino acids. V was clipped by 2 bases and J by 7 bases, with 11 bases between them.

The clonotype originates from a man aged 18 to 30 with Graves' ophthalmopathy. The material sequenced was blood. This sequence joins TRBV4-1 and TRBJ2-5; D is perhaps TRBD1 (6 bases). The CDR3 loop is CASSQNRAATQYF. The CDR3 DNA sequence: TGCGCCAGCAGCCAAAACAGGGCCGCGACCCAGTACTTC.